The clone carrying this TCR beta chain has more than one count but fewer than ten. The antigen is unknown. This sample was taken from a study of blood T cells in healthy people across ages. A second PCR, run for about 7 to 12 cycles, used a sample-barcoded 5' primer plus a J-beta primer mix. TCRdb redid the calling of the 5' RACE reads with MiXCR, one entry per CDR3 protein. The data contain 750,000 to 1,000,000 distinct CDR3 sequences, 25% to 35% of them singletons. General observations from the study: Whereas aged donors had fewer naive CD4+ cells, long-lived donors had more of them and higher diversity. Diversity estimates from one million T cells were considered underestimates. Age showed a roughly linear inverse relationship with TCR beta diversity per million T cells.

The data were also submitted as part of a second study, on T cells of mothers and their children. That paper notes: The donors comprised about 6 children and their three healthy Caucasian mothers.

The sequence was collected from a middle-aged woman in good health. Sequencing was performed on blood.

The CDR3 spells CASNRDGQETQYF. CDR3 nucleotides: TGCGCCAGCAATCGGGACGGACAAGAGACCCAGTACTTC. The chain carries TRBV5-1 and TRBJ2-5; D possibly matches TRBD1 or TRBD2 (5 bases each). This CDR3 comprises 13 residues. Germline CDR1 reads SGHRS; CDR2 reads YFSETQ. Trimming stripped 6 bases from V and 2 bases from J, with 11 bases between.